The clone carrying this TCR beta chain was picked up many times. Its antigen remains unidentified. TCRdb recomputed calls from the reads with MiXCR, one row per CDR3 protein. Of 250,000 to 350,000 distinct CDR3 sequences listed, about 25% were seen once; the top ten hold approximately 15%. These data belong to a study of T cell repertoires in cytomegalovirus infection. Whole-study results and caveats: CMV-specific HLA-C-restricted TCR beta clonotypes dominated the ex vivo response.

CDR1 and CDR2 from the germline V gene are SGHTA and FQGNSA. The CDR3 has 16 residues. V dropped 3 bases and J dropped 5; count of bases not matched to a gene: 6. The clonotype was recovered from a human donor in good health (CMV status not recorded). Some clones in this sample may be carry-over from other donors' samples. This chain joins TRBV7-2 and TRBJ2-5; 13 bases are shared with TRBD2. The sample consisted of PBMCs. In DNA, the CDR3 is TGTGCCAGCAGCTTCCAACTAGCGGGAGGGACGGAGACCCAGTACTTC. Its protein is CASSFQLAGGTETQYF.